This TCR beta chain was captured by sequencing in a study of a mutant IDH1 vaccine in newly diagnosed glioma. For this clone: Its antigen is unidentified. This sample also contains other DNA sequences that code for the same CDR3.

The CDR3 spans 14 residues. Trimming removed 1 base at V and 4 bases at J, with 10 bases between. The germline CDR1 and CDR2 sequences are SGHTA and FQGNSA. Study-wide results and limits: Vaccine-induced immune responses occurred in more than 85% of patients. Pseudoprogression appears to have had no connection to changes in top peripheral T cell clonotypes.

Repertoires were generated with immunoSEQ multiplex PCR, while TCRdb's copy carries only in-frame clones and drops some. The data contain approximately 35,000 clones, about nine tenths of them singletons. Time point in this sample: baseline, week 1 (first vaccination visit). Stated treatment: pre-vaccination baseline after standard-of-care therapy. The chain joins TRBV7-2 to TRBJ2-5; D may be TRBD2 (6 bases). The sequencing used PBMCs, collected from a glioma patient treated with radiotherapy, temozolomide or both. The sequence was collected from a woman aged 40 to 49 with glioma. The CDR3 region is CASSLGGGVETQYF. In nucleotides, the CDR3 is TGTGCCAGCAGCTTAGGGGGCGGGGTAGAGACCCAGTACTTC. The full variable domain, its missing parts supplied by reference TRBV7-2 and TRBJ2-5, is GAGVSQSPSNKVTEKGKDVELRCDPISGHTALYWYRQSLGQGLEFLIYFQGNSAPDKSGLPSDRFSAERTGGSVSTLTIQRTQQEDSAVYLCASSLGGGVETQYFGPGTRLLVL.